This T cell receptor beta chain was observed in a study of blood T cells in healthy people across ages. In terms of origin and age, donors were healthy Caucasian individuals from Russia aged roughly 6 to 95. The CDR3 spans 16 residues. V was trimmed by 2 bases and J by 10 bases, leaving 21 bases between them. Germline lookup yields CDR1 MNHEY and CDR2 SVGAGI. Study-wide findings and caveats: Among long-lived donors, naive CD4+ cells were more numerous and diversity higher than in aged donors.

In this sample, this clonotype turned up once. Its antigen is unidentified. With a J-beta primer mix and a sample-barcoded 5' primer, a second PCR ran about 7 to 12 cycles. MiXCR was run by TCRdb on the 5' RACE reads, yielding one entry per CDR3 protein. Among fewer than 1.5 million distinct CDR3 sequences, about 43% were seen once, and the ten largest hold 7% to 9.5%. Sequencing used blood. This TCR came from a woman younger than 30 in good health. This sequence joins TRBV6-5 and TRBJ2-1, with D perhaps matching TRBD2 (6 bases). The CDR3 region is CASSYTVRDSRHEQFF. For the CDR3, the DNA is TGTGCCAGCAGTTACACTGTACGGGACTCACGTCACGAGCAGTTCTTC.